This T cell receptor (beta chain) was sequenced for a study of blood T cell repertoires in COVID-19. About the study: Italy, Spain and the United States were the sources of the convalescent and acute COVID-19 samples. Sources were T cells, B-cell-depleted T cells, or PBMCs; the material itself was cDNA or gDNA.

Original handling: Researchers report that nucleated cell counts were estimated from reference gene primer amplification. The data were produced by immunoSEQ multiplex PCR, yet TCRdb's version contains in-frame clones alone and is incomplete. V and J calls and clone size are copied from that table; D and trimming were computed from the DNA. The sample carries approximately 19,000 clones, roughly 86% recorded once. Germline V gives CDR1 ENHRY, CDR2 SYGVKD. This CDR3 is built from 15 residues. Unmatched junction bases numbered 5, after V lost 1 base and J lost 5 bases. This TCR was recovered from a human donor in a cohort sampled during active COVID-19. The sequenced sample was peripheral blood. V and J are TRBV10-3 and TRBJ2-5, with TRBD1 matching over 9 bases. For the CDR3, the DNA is TGTGCCATCAGTGAGTTACAGGGGGCGAGGGAGACCCAGTACTTC. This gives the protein CAISELQGARETQYF.